The rows below give T cell receptor beta chains drawn from one sample of a study of identical twins. Each CDR3 protein is one row after TCRdb ran MiXCR on the 5' RACE reads. The table includes roughly 750,000 distinct CDR3 sequences, over 20% detected once. The same sample was also studied in work on T cells expressing NK-cell markers.

Material: PBMCs. All receptors derive from a woman between 18 and 30 years old in good health. Both conserved end residues are part of each CDR3. Fields, in order: clone size, V gene, D gene, J gene, CDR3 DNA, CDR3 protein. A D gene is named only where the DNA matches it firmly. Clone size is shown for a subset of rows, as once, few, many or a class of expanded clone.

clone_size: few
v_call: TRBV12-3/TRBV12-4
d_call: -
j_call: TRBJ2-7
cdr3_nt: TGTGCCAGCAGTTTAGGAGGGTTAGGGTCCTACGAGCAGTACTTC
cdr3_aa: CASSLGGLGSYEQYF

clone_size: few
v_call: TRBV29-1
d_call: -
j_call: TRBJ2-7
cdr3_nt: TGCAGCGTTGATTCGACGGATTACGAGCAGTACTTC
cdr3_aa: CSVDSTDYEQYF

clone_size: few
v_call: TRBV6-1
d_call: -
j_call: TRBJ2-5
cdr3_nt: TGTGCCACCCGGGACTTTGGGCTCAAAGAGACCCAGTACTTC
cdr3_aa: CATRDFGLKETQYF

clone_size: -
v_call: TRBV10-2
d_call: -
j_call: TRBJ2-5
cdr3_nt: TGCGCCAGCAGTCCGTCTCAAGTGGGGGAGACCCAGTACTTC
cdr3_aa: CASSPSQVGETQYF

clone_size: many
v_call: TRBV12-3/TRBV12-4
d_call: -
j_call: TRBJ2-2
cdr3_nt: TGTGCCAACGGGGGCACCGGGGAGCTGTTTTTT
cdr3_aa: CANGGTGELFF

clone_size: many
v_call: TRBV12-5
d_call: -
j_call: TRBJ1-2
cdr3_nt: TGTGCTAGTGGCGGAAGTTCGCCTGGCTACACCTTC
cdr3_aa: CASGGSSPGYTF

clone_size: many
v_call: TRBV5-1
d_call: -
j_call: TRBJ2-2
cdr3_nt: TGCGCCAGCAGCTTGGCCGTCAGTAACACCGGGGAGCTGTTTTTT
cdr3_aa: CASSLAVSNTGELFF

clone_size: many
v_call: TRBV29-1
d_call: -
j_call: TRBJ1-1
cdr3_nt: TGCAGCGTTGAGGTCCGATTCGTAGCTTTCTTT
cdr3_aa: CSVEVRFVAFF

clone_size: once
v_call: TRBV6-5
d_call: -
j_call: TRBJ2-1
cdr3_nt: TGTGCCAGCGGGGGCGGGAGAGGGGAGCAGTTCTTC
cdr3_aa: CASGGGRGEQFF

clone_size: many
v_call: TRBV20-1
d_call: TRBD2
j_call: TRBJ2-5
cdr3_nt: TGCAGTGCTCCCCGGACTAGCGGGAGTACAGAGACCCAGTACTTC
cdr3_aa: CSAPRTSGSTETQYF

clone_size: few
v_call: TRBV12-3/TRBV12-4
d_call: -
j_call: TRBJ2-2
cdr3_nt: TGTGCCAGCAGTCCCTCTCACCGGAACACCGGGGAGCTGTTTTTT
cdr3_aa: CASSPSHRNTGELFF

clone_size: -
v_call: TRBV7-2
d_call: TRBD2
j_call: TRBJ2-3
cdr3_nt: TGTGCCAGCAGCTTAGGAATGGGGGACTATGGGCAGTATTTT
cdr3_aa: CASSLGMGDYGQYF

clone_size: -
v_call: TRBV18
d_call: -
j_call: TRBJ2-7
cdr3_nt: TGTGCCAGCTCACCACGAATCGGTGGACTCTCCTACGAGCAGTACTTC
cdr3_aa: CASSPRIGGLSYEQYF

clone_size: -
v_call: TRBV12-5
d_call: -
j_call: TRBJ1-1
cdr3_nt: TGTGCTAGTGGGGACCTTCGGGAGGGCACTGAAGCTTTCTTT
cdr3_aa: CASGDLREGTEAFF

clone_size: few
v_call: TRBV20-1
d_call: -
j_call: TRBJ1-2
cdr3_nt: TGCAGTGCTAGAGCTGCTGGGGCAGTCCTTAACTATGGCTACACCTTC
cdr3_aa: CSARAAGAVLNYGYTF

clone_size: -
v_call: TRBV25-1
d_call: -
j_call: TRBJ1-2
cdr3_nt: TGTGCCAGCAGTGAGGTCGGGAACGGTGGCTACACCTTC
cdr3_aa: CASSEVGNGGYTF

clone_size: many
v_call: TRBV11-3
d_call: -
j_call: TRBJ2-7
cdr3_nt: TGTGCGTCGGGGACCAGGGACGCCTACGAGCAGTACTTC
cdr3_aa: CASGTRDAYEQYF

clone_size: once
v_call: TRBV18
d_call: -
j_call: TRBJ2-2
cdr3_nt: TGTGCCAGCTCACCACCGCAGGGATACACCGGGGAGCTGTTTTTT
cdr3_aa: CASSPPQGYTGELFF

clone_size: many
v_call: TRBV5-1
d_call: TRBD1
j_call: TRBJ2-7
cdr3_nt: TGCGCCAGCAGCTTGGTTGGGGGTCTGAGGGGGCGAAGGGACGAGCAGTACTTC
cdr3_aa: CASSLVGGLRGRRDEQYF

clone_size: -
v_call: TRBV9
d_call: -
j_call: TRBJ2-1
cdr3_nt: TGTGCCAGCGGACCGAGGGATGAGCAGTTCTTC
cdr3_aa: CASGPRDEQFF

clone_size: many
v_call: TRBV3-1
d_call: TRBD1
j_call: TRBJ2-4
cdr3_nt: TGTGCCAGCAGCCGGGACAGGGGAACCATTCAGTACTTC
cdr3_aa: CASSRDRGTIQYF

clone_size: -
v_call: TRBV12-3/TRBV12-4
d_call: -
j_call: TRBJ1-2
cdr3_nt: TGTGCCAGCAGTTTATGGGGGGGGATCAATGGCTACACCTTC
cdr3_aa: CASSLWGGINGYTF

clone_size: -
v_call: TRBV12-3/TRBV12-4
d_call: -
j_call: TRBJ2-1
cdr3_nt: TGTGCCAGCAGTTTTTCATTGGGGCTCAATGAGCAGTTCTTC
cdr3_aa: CASSFSLGLNEQFF

clone_size: -
v_call: TRBV20-1
d_call: -
j_call: TRBJ2-7
cdr3_nt: TGCAGTGCTAGCCCCCCCTGGACTGGAGCCTACGAGCAGTACTTC
cdr3_aa: CSASPPWTGAYEQYF

clone_size: few
v_call: TRBV11-2
d_call: TRBD2
j_call: TRBJ2-3
cdr3_nt: TGTGCCAGCAGCTTAGATCCAGCGGGGGGGCCCACATATACGCAGTATTTT
cdr3_aa: CASSLDPAGGPTYTQYF

clone_size: few
v_call: TRBV6-5
d_call: -
j_call: TRBJ2-1
cdr3_nt: TGTGCCAGCAGTTACTCGCTTCATTCAAGTAACAATGAGCAGTTCTTC
cdr3_aa: CASSYSLHSSNNEQFF

clone_size: few
v_call: TRBV6-1
d_call: -
j_call: TRBJ2-1
cdr3_nt: TGTGCCAGCAGCCTCAGAACCGGACCCGCCGAGCAGTTCTTC
cdr3_aa: CASSLRTGPAEQFF

clone_size: few
v_call: TRBV3-1
d_call: TRBD2
j_call: TRBJ2-1
cdr3_nt: TGTGCCAGCAGCGCCGGGACTATCCACAATGAGCAGTTCTTC
cdr3_aa: CASSAGTIHNEQFF

clone_size: -
v_call: TRBV7-2
d_call: -
j_call: TRBJ2-4
cdr3_nt: TGTGCCAGCTCTCTAGGGGTTCAGTACTTC
cdr3_aa: CASSLGVQYF